Following are 20 T cell receptor beta chains from one sample sequenced in a study of Graves' ophthalmopathy and Graves' hyperthyroidism. TCR beta CDR3 amplification used RNA transcripts. HTBI primers were used in a first-round RT-PCR, which preceded a second-round multiplex PCR. MiXCR, run by TCRdb on the multiplex PCR reads, gives a single entry per CDR3 protein. Of over 500,000 distinct CDR3 sequences in the sample, about a fifth were seen once. The sequencing sample was made of peripheral blood. The receptors were sampled from a woman aged 18-29 years with stable Graves' hyperthyroidism. Some clones in this sample may be carry-over from other donors' samples.

This sequence joins TRBV6-2 or TRBV6-3 and TRBJ2-2; D may match TRBD1 or TRBD2 (5 bases each). V was cut by 2 bases and J by 7 bases, with 17 bases left in between. CDR3 size: 16 residues. Looked up from germline, CDR1 is MNHEY and CDR2 is SVGEGT. The CDR3, as DNA: TGTGCCAGCAGTTACAAGGCAGGGCCACGGGGCGGGGAGCTGTTTTTT. This translates into CASSYKAGPRGGELFF.

This clonotype was found many times. The chain uses TRBV30 and TRBJ1-1; D might be TRBD1 (5 bases). The CDR3 totals 15 residues. In germline, CDR1 is GTSNPN, CDR2 SVGIG (reference sequence). V was trimmed by 5 bases and J by 7 bases, leaving 23 bases between them. CDR3: CAWASGTPHGDEAFF. The CDR3 bases are TGTGCCTGGGCTTCCGGGACTCCCCATGGAGATGAAGCTTTCTTT.

This clonotype was recorded at least ten times. The CDR3 is CASSEKHSSYTHGELFF. Here the CDR3 DNA reads TGTGCCAGCAGTGAGAAACACTCCTCATACACGCACGGGGAGCTGTTTTTT. The J gene is TRBJ2-2, the V gene TRBV6-1, with D hard to call. This CDR3 spans 17 amino acids. The V end was cut by 3 bases, the J end by 7 bases, with 21 bases between. Germline-derived CDR1 and CDR2 are MNHNS and SASEGT.

This clonotype was seen many times. The genes are TRBV27 and TRBJ1-6, with D uncertain. CDR1 MNHEY and CDR2 SMNVEV come from the germline V gene (reference sequence). V was pared by 6 bases and J by 10 bases, with 13 bases between. This CDR3 is built from 13 residues. The CDR3 here is CASSRRLWSPLHF. CDR3 nucleotides: TGTGCCAGCAGCCGCCGTTTATGGTCACCCCTCCACTTT.

The chain joins TRBV6-1 to TRBJ2-7, with D perhaps TRBD1 (5 bases). The CDR3 is 15 amino acids. Germline assignment: CDR1 MNHNS and CDR2 SASEGT. V was pared by 2 bases and J by 0 bases, with 11 bases between. CDR3 amino acids: CASSEQGLSSYEQYF. In DNA, the CDR3 is TGTGCCAGCAGTGAACAGGGCCTGAGCTCCTACGAGCAGTACTTC.

The sample holds many counts of this clonotype. The V and J genes are TRBV6-1 and TRBJ1-1, with D possibly TRBD1 on 6 matching bases. V lost 6 bases, J lost 1 base, and 15 bases lay in between. This CDR3 has 15 residues. Germline values: CDR1 MNHNS, CDR2 SASEGT. Here the CDR3 DNA reads TGTGCCAGCAGGAGGGGACATACCCAGAACACTGAAGCTTTCTTT. This sequence encodes CASRRGHTQNTEAFF.

The rearrangement links TRBV27 to TRBJ1-2; 7 bases agree with TRBD1. This CDR3 has 13 residues. Germline assignment: CDR1 MNHEY and CDR2 SMNVEV (reference sequence). V lost 5 bases, J lost 8 bases, and 8 bases stayed unmatched. The CDR3: CASSAGTVWGYTF. CDR3 nucleotide sequence: TGTGCCAGCAGTGCCGGGACAGTGTGGGGCTACACCTTC.

This clonotype was picked up many times. This chain uses TRBV11-2 with TRBJ1-6; D is ambiguous. Trimming took off 1 base at V and 2 bases at J, with 6 bases between the two ends. The germline V gene encodes CDR1 SGHAT and CDR2 FQNNGV. This CDR3 spans 15 amino acids. CDR3 sequence: CASSLAPAYNSPLHF. In nucleotides, the CDR3 is TGTGCCAGCAGCTTAGCACCGGCCTATAATTCACCCCTCCACTTT.

This clonotype was picked up many times. Here the CDR3 reads CASSLYLAGGYEQYF. CDR3 coding DNA: TGTGCCAGCAGTCTTTACTTAGCGGGAGGCTACGAGCAGTACTTC. The J gene is TRBJ2-7, the V gene TRBV27; 10 nucleotides align to TRBD2. Germline V gene sequence: CDR1 MNHEY, CDR2 SMNVEV (reference sequence). There are 15 residues in the CDR3. With V trimmed by 5 bases and J by 3 bases, 7 bases remained unmatched.

This clonotype was found many times. The rearrangement uses TRBV6-5 and TRBJ1-5; D is possibly TRBD1 (6 bases). CDR3 size: 20 residues. Looked up from germline, CDR1 is MNHEY and CDR2 is SVGAGI. Trimming took off 10 bases at V and 0 bases at J, with 31 bases between the two ends. CDR3 in amino acids: CATQSWVAGGGRYSNQPQHF. DNA of the CDR3: TGTGCCACCCAGTCGTGGGTGGCGGGGGGCGGCCGATATAGCAATCAGCCCCAGCATTTT.

The chain combines TRBV11-1 with TRBJ2-5; D gene ambiguous. This CDR3 spans 13 amino acids. Germline V gives CDR1 SGHAT, CDR2 FQDESV (reference sequence). V gave up 7 bases and J gave up 5 bases, with 14 bases separating them. The chain's CDR3 is CASKPYRAETQYF. DNA for the CDR3: TGTGCCAGCAAACCGTACAGAGCGGAGACCCAGTACTTC.

In this sample, this clonotype turned up many times. The chain couples TRBV19 to TRBJ2-7, with D possibly TRBD2 on 6 matching bases. The ends were cut back, 3 bases at V and 5 bases at J, with 17 bases in the middle. Germline V CDR1 and CDR2: LNHDA, SQIVND (reference sequence). The CDR3 is made up of 15 amino acids. CDR3 sequence (DNA): TGTGCCAGTAGTATGAGGGGAGGCAGGGACCACGAGCAGTACTTC. The encoded protein is CASSMRGGRDHEQYF.

This clonotype came up a few times. The chain couples TRBV5-1 to TRBJ1-1, with D maybe TRBD1 (6 bases). From germline, CDR1 is SGHRS and CDR2 YFSETQ. There are 15 residues in the CDR3. Trimming shortened V by 1 base and J by 2 bases, and 12 bases separated the two germline ends. The CDR3, as DNA: TGCGCCAGCAGCTTGTTTAGGACAGCAAACACTGAAGCTTTCTTT. It is translated as CASSLFRTANTEAFF. The full variable domain, rest sourced from reference TRBV5-1 and TRBJ1-1, is KAGVTQTPRYLIKTRGQQVTLSCSPISGHRSVSWYQQTPGQGLQFLFEYFSETQRNKGNFPGRFSGRQFSNSRSEMNVSTLELGDSALYLCASSLFRTANTEAFFGQGTRLTVV.

This clonotype was recorded many times. The J gene is TRBJ1-2, the V gene TRBV28; tentative D call: TRBD1 (5 bases). This CDR3 region has 16 residues. V lost 3 bases to trimming and J lost 12 bases, with 26 bases between them. Germline V gives CDR1 MDHEN, CDR2 SYDVKM. The CDR3 loop reads CASSFSAGAGTENDTF. In DNA, the CDR3 is TGTGCCAGCAGTTTCTCGGCCGGGGCCGGGACGGAGAACGACACCTTC.

This clonotype occurred a few times. The chain links TRBV25-1 to TRBJ1-6, with D possibly being TRBD1 (5 bases). The V gene's germline CDR1 is MGHDK and CDR2 SYGVNS. The CDR3 runs 14 residues. Trimming removed 7 bases from V and 7 bases from J, with 14 bases in between. The CDR3 nucleotides are TGTGCCAGCACTCCGACAAGGGGAAATTCACCCCTCCACTTT. Translated, it gives CASTPTRGNSPLHF. Full variable domain (rest looked up from reference TRBV25-1 and TRBJ1-6): EADIYQTPRYLVIGTGKKITLECSQTMGHDKMYWYQQDPGMELHLIHYSYGVNSTEKGDLSSESTVSRIRTEHFPLTLESARPSHTSQYLCASTPTRGNSPLHFGNGTRLTVT.

The chain uses TRBV6-1 and TRBJ2-5, with TRBD2 matching over 9 bases. The CDR3 spans 15 residues. Trimming cost V 6 bases and J 5 bases; bases outside gene matches: 10. Per the germline V gene, CDR1 is MNHNS and CDR2 is SASEGT. Written as DNA, the CDR3 is TGTGCCAGCAGCCCCTTGGAGGCGGGAGGGGAGACCCAGTACTTC. Its protein is CASSPLEAGGETQYF.

This clonotype came up a few times. The chain combines TRBV4-2 with TRBJ1-1; D is uncertain. The germline V gene has CDR1 LGHNA and CDR2 YNFKEQ. The CDR3 sequence is 16 residues long. Trimming cost V 4 bases and J 2 bases, with 17 bases left between them. CDR3 in DNA: TGTGCCAGCAGCCCATCGTCAGGAGCGGTAAACACTGAAGCTTTCTTT. It specifies CASSPSSGAVNTEAFF.

The sample holds many counts of this clonotype. The chain employs TRBV20-1 and TRBJ2-7; maybe TRBD1 (5 bases). V was pared by 6 bases and J by 3 bases, with 18 bases between. The CDR3 has 14 amino acids. The V gene's germline CDR1 is DFQATT and CDR2 SNEGSKA (reference sequence). The CDR3 spells CSAPTGARVYEQYF. Written as DNA, the CDR3 is TGCAGTGCCCCCACTGGAGCCAGGGTCTACGAGCAGTACTTC.

This clonotype was observed many times. The chain recombines TRBV5-1 with TRBJ2-7; D is perhaps TRBD1 (5 bases). The CDR3 runs to 15 residues. Germline V gives CDR1 SGHRS, CDR2 YFSETQ. The germline V and J ends were trimmed by 1 base and 5 bases, with 16 bases remaining between them. The CDR3 here is CASSLFGQGLDEQYF. For the CDR3, the DNA is TGCGCCAGCAGCTTGTTCGGACAAGGCCTCGACGAGCAGTACTTC.

This clonotype has ten or more counts. The chain combines TRBV10-1 with TRBJ2-2; 9 positions match TRBD1. Trimming took 5 bases from V and 5 from J; bases not matched to a gene: 3. Germline V lookup: CDR1 WNHNN, CDR2 SYGVQD (reference sequence). CDR3 length: 14 amino acids. The CDR3 region is CASSRGTGTGELFF. CDR3 DNA: TGCGCCAGCAGTAGGGGGACAGGGACCGGGGAGCTGTTTTTT.